This T cell receptor beta chain stems from a study of blood T cell repertoires in COVID-19. Turning to the study itself: Collection of acute and convalescent COVID-19 samples took place in the United States, Italy and Spain. T cells, B-cell-depleted T cells, or PBMCs provided the cDNA or gDNA that served as material.

Cohorts were based on clinical histories the participants reported. Germline CDR1 GTSNPN, CDR2 SVGIG (reference sequence). The CDR3 sequence is 14 residues long. The V segment lost 4 bases and the J segment 1 base; nucleotides outside the gene matches: 6. The protocol was immunoSEQ multiplex PCR, while the TCRdb copy is restricted to in-frame clones and leaves out a portion. The sample lists hundreds of thousands of clones, about nine tenths occurring once. The receptor's source is a man aged 40-49 years who had recovered from COVID-19. The rearrangement uses TRBV30 and TRBJ1-2, with 7 bases identical to TRBD1. Sequencing was carried out using PBMCs or T cells enriched from blood (not recorded which). CDR3 DNA: TGTGCCTGGACCTGGGACAGATATAACTATGGCTACACCTTC. It codes for CAWTWDRYNYGYTF.